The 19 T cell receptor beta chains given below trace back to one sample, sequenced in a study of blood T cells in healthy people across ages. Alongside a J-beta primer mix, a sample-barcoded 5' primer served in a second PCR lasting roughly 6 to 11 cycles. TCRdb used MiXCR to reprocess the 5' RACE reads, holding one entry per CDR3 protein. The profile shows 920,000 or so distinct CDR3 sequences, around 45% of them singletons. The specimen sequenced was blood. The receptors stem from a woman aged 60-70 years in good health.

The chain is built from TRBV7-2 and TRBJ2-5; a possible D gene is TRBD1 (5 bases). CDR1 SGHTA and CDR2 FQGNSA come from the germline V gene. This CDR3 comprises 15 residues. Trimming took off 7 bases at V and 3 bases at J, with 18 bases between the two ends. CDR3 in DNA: TGTGCCAGCACCAACGGTGGGGCCCTGGAAGAGACCCAGTACTTC. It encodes CASTNGGALEETQYF. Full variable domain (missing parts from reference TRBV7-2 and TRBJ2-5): GAGVSQSPSNKVTEKGKDVELRCDPISGHTALYWYRQSLGQGLEFLIYFQGNSAPDKSGLPSDRFSAERTGGSVSTLTIQRTQQEDSAVYLCASTNGGALEETQYFGPGTRLLVL.

Here the CDR3 reads CASTPLGAGASYEQYF. CDR3 bases: TGTGCCAGCACCCCCTTGGGGGCGGGAGCCTCCTACGAGCAGTACTTC. The chain recombines TRBV6-2 or TRBV6-3 with TRBJ2-7, with D maybe TRBD2 (7 bases). The CDR3 spans 16 residues. CDR1 and CDR2 (germline): MNHEY, SVGEGT. Trimming cost V 7 bases and J 0 bases, with 19 bases left between them.

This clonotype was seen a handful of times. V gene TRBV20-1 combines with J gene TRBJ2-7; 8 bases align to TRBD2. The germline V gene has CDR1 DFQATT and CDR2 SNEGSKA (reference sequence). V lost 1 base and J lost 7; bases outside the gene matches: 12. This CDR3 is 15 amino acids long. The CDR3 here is CSARVVAGSGGEQYF. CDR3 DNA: TGCAGTGCTAGAGTCGTAGCGGGGTCCGGGGGTGAGCAGTACTTC.

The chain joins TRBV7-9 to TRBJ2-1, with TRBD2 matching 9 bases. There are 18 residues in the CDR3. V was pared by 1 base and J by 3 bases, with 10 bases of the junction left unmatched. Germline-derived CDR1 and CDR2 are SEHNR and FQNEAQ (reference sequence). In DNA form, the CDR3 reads TGTGCCAGCAGCTTAGGCGCGGGAGGGTATGAGGGCTACAATGAGCAGTTCTTC. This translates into CASSLGAGGYEGYNEQFF.

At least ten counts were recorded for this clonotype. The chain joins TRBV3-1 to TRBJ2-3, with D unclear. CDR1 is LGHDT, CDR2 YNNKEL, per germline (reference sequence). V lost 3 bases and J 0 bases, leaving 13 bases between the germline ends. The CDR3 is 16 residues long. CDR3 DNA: TGTGCCAGCAGCCACCCCCCTGGGGTTAGCACAGATACGCAGTATTTT. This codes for CASSHPPGVSTDTQYF.

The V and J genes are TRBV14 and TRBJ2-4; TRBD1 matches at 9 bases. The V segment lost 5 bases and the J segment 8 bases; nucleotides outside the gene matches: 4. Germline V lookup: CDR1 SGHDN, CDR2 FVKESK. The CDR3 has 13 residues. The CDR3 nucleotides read TGTGCCAGCAGCGACAGGGGGGAGGACATTCAGTACTTC. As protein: CASSDRGEDIQYF.

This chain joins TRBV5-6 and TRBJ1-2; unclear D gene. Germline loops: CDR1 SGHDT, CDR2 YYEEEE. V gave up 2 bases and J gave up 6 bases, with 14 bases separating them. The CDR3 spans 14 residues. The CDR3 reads CASSFLLDVDGYTF. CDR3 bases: TGTGCCAGCAGCTTCTTATTGGACGTCGATGGCTACACCTTC.

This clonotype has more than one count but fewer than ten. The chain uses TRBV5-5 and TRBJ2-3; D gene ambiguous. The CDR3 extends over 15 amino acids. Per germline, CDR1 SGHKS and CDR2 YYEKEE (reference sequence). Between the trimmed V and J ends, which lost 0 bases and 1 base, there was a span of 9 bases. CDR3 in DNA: TGTGCCAGCAGCTTGGACGAGTGGGGCACAGATACGCAGTATTTT. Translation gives CASSLDEWGTDTQYF.

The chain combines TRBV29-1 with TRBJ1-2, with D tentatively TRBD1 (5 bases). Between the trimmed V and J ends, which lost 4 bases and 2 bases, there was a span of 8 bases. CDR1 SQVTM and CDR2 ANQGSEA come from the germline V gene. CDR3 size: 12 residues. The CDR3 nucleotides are TGCAGCGTTGGACAGAAGAACTATGGCTACACCTTC. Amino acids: CSVGQKNYGYTF.

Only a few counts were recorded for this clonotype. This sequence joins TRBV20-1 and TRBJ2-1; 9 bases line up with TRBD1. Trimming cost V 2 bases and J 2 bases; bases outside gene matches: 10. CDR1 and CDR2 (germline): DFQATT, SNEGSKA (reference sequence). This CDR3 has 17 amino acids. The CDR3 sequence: CSARTIGTGPTYNEQFF. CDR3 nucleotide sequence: TGCAGTGCTAGAACTATTGGGACAGGGCCGACCTACAATGAGCAGTTCTTC.

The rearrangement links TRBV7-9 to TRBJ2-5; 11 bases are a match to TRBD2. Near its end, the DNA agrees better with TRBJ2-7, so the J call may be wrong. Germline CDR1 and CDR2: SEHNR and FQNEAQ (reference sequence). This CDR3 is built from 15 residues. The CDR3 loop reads CASSILAGGFGEQYF. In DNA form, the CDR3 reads TGTGCCAGCAGCATCCTAGCGGGAGGATTCGGCGAGCAGTACTTC.

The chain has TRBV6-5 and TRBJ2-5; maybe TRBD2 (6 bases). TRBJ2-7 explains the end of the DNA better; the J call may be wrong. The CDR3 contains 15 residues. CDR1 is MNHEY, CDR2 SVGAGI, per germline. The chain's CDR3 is CASSYEGGAGYEQYF. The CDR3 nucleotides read TGTGCCAGCAGTTACGAAGGCGGGGCGGGATACGAGCAGTACTTC.

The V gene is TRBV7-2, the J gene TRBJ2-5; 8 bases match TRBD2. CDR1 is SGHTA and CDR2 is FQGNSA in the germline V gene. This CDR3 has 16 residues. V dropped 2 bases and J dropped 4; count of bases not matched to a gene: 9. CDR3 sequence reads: CASSLTRRAGAETQYF. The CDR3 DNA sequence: TGTGCCAGCAGCTTAACACGACGAGCGGGAGCAGAGACCCAGTACTTC.

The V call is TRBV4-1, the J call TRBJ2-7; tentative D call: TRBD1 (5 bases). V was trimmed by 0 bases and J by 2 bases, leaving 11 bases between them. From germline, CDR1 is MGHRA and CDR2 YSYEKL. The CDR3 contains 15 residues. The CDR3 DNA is TGCGCCAGCAGCCAAGACAGGGATGGGACCTACGAGCAGTACTTC. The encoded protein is CASSQDRDGTYEQYF.

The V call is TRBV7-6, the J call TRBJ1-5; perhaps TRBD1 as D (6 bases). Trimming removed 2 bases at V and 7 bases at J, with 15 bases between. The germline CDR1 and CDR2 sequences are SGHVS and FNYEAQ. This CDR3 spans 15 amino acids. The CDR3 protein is CASSLSNGGGQPQHF. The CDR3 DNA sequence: TGTGCCAGCAGCTTATCCAACGGGGGCGGACAGCCCCAGCATTTT.

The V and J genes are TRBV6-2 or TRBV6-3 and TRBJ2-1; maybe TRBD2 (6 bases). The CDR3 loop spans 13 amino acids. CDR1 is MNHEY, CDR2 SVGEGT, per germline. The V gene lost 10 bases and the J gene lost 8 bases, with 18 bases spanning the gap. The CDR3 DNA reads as TGTGCCATCCGGGACGGCGGGGTCGATGAGCAGTTCTTC. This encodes CAIRDGGVDEQFF.

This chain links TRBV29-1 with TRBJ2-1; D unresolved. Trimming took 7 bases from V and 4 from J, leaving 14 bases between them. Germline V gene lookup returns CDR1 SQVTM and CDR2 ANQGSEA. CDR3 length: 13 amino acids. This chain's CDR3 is CSAASLEYNEQFF. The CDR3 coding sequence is TGCAGCGCCGCAAGTCTAGAGTACAATGAGCAGTTCTTC.

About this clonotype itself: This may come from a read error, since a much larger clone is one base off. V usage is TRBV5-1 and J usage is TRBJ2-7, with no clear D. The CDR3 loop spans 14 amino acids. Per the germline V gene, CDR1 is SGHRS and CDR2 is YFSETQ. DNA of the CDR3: TGCGCCAGCAGCTTGGGACAACCCTCCCACGAGCAGTACTTC. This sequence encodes CASSLGQPSHEQYF.

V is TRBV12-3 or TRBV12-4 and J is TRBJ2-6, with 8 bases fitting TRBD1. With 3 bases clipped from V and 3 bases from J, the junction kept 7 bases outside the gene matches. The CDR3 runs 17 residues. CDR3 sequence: CASSFKGQVFGANVLTF. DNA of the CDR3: TGTGCCAGCAGTTTTAAGGGACAGGTCTTTGGGGCCAACGTCCTGACTTTC.